These 17 T cell receptor beta chains came from one sample sequenced in a study of CD8+CD57+ T cells in acquired aplastic anemia. Flow cytometry had shown expanded CD8+CD57+ cells in the patients chosen for sequencing. CDR3 and TCR beta VDJ profiling relied on genomic DNA as the template. TCRdb itself ran the reads through MiXCR, one entry per CDR3 protein. The repertoire holds hundreds of thousands of distinct CDR3 sequences, with 25% to 40% as singletons. The sample comprised sorted CD4+, CD8+, or CD8+CD57+ T cells (not recorded which) from PBMCs. The source is a human donor with aplastic anemia.

This clonotype occurred many times. This chain links TRBV11-3 with TRBJ2-7, with 11 positions matching TRBD1. This CDR3 is built from 14 residues. Germline V gene sequence: CDR1 SGHNT, CDR2 YENEEA. With 3 bases clipped from V and 5 bases from J, the junction kept 3 bases outside the gene matches. The CDR3 region has the DNA TGTGCCAGCAGCTTCGGACAGGGGGCGGACGAGCAGTACTTC. Translated, it gives CASSFGQGADEQYF. The full variable domain, with the rest looked up from reference TRBV11-3 and TRBJ2-7, is EAGVVQSPRYKIIEKKQPVAFWCNPISGHNTLYWYLQNLGQGPELLIRYENEEAVDDSQLPKDRFSAERLKGVDSTLKIQPAELGDSAVYLCASSFGQGADEQYFGPGTRLTVT.

This clonotype came up many times. The gene calls are TRBV3-1 and TRBJ1-6; D uncertain. Trimming cost V 4 bases and J 7 bases, with 5 bases left between them. CDR1 and CDR2 (germline): LGHDT, YNNKEL (reference sequence). This CDR3 is built from 12 residues. The CDR3 DNA reads TGTGCCAGCAGCCTATACAATTCACCCCTCCACTTT. Translating gives CASSLYNSPLHF.

This clonotype was seen ten or more times. V is TRBV7-9 and J is TRBJ1-6, with D possibly TRBD1 on 5 matching bases. This CDR3 region has 15 residues. Trimming removed 1 base from V and 9 bases from J, with 13 bases in between. The V gene's germline CDR1 is SEHNR and CDR2 FQNEAQ (reference sequence). CDR3 protein: CASSLGAGSGSPLHF. The CDR3 DNA follows: TGTGCCAGCAGCTTAGGGGCAGGGTCGGGTTCACCCCTCCACTTT.

This clonotype was picked up a small number of times. DNA for the CDR3: TGCAGTGCTAGTTCAGCGGGGGGGCTGGAGACCCAGTACTTC. It specifies CSASSAGGLETQYF. The J gene is TRBJ2-5, the V gene TRBV20-1; TRBD2 aligns across 10 bases. Germline CDR1 is DFQATT and CDR2 is SNEGSKA (reference sequence). The V and J ends lost 3 bases and 5 bases, in that order; junction bases with no gene match: 6. The CDR3 has 14 residues.

The gene calls are TRBV20-1 and TRBJ1-1; D not resolved. The CDR3 length is 14 residues. Germline CDR1 reads DFQATT; CDR2 reads SNEGSKA (reference sequence). Trimming stripped 1 base from V and 4 bases from J, with 13 bases between. The chain's CDR3 is CSARGRVEGTEAFF. The CDR3 bases are TGCAGTGCTAGAGGCCGGGTCGAGGGCACTGAAGCTTTCTTT.

The chain uses TRBV11-2 and TRBJ2-1; 10 bases are shared with TRBD2. CDR3 length: 15 amino acids. The trim removed 0 bases at V and 6 bases at J, leaving 2 bases unmatched. CDR1 and CDR2 (germline): SGHAT, FQNNGV. The CDR3 sequence is CASSLELAGLNEQFF. In DNA, the CDR3 is TGTGCCAGCAGCTTAGAACTAGCGGGACTCAATGAGCAGTTCTTC.

The sample holds a few counts of this clonotype. The chain combines TRBV5-1 with TRBJ1-1; D gene unclear. V lost 4 bases and J 5 bases, leaving 15 bases between the germline ends. The CDR3 loop spans 14 amino acids. Germline V gene lookup returns CDR1 SGHRS and CDR2 YFSETQ. The CDR3 region has the DNA TGCGCCAGCAGCCCCGACGTAGAGACTACTGAAGCTTTCTTT. This encodes CASSPDVETTEAFF. Full variable domain (missing parts from reference TRBV5-1 and TRBJ1-1): KAGVTQTPRYLIKTRGQQVTLSCSPISGHRSVSWYQQTPGQGLQFLFEYFSETQRNKGNFPGRFSGRQFSNSRSEMNVSTLELGDSALYLCASSPDVETTEAFFGQGTRLTVV.

This clonotype was seen repeatedly, ten times or more. CDR3 nucleotides: TGCAGCGTTGGACAGGTGAACACTGAAGCTTTCTTT. It translates to CSVGQVNTEAFF. The chain joins TRBV29-1 to TRBJ1-1; possible D gene TRBD1, 6 bases. V was pared by 4 bases and J by 0 bases, with 6 bases between. In germline, CDR1 is SQVTM, CDR2 ANQGSEA. This CDR3 has 12 amino acids.

Ten or more counts support this clonotype. The chain recombines TRBV24-1 with TRBJ2-1; 10 nucleotides match TRBD2. CDR3 length equals 13 residues. Trimming cost V 9 bases and J 2 bases; bases outside gene matches: 0. CDR1 is KGHDR and CDR2 is SFDVKD in the germline V gene. DNA of the CDR3: TGTGCCACCGGACTAGCGGCCTACAATGAGCAGTTCTTC. Encoded protein: CATGLAAYNEQFF.

This clonotype was seen at least ten times. The CDR3 DNA reads TGTGCCAGCAGCGCGACCGGGACAGGGGGCGAGCAGTACTTC. It translates to CASSATGTGGEQYF. The chain joins TRBV9 to TRBJ2-7, with 11 bases fitting TRBD1. The CDR3 extends over 14 amino acids. The germline V gene encodes CDR1 SGDLS and CDR2 YYNGEE. V shed 3 bases and J 6 bases; nucleotides not matched to a gene: 5.

As regards this clonotype: It is unclear where the CDR3 begins or ends on the DNA, so no DNA is shown, and the CDR3 is as TCRdb lists it. This chain links TRBV29-1 with TRBJ1-2; the D call in the table, TRBD1, was not verified against the DNA. Germline CDR1 reads SQVTM; CDR2 reads ANQGSEA. The CDR3 length equals 18 residues, ends included. The CDR3 sequence: CSVPLRQHPPRGHYGYTF.

V usage is TRBV11-1 and J usage is TRBJ2-6; D call uncertain. The germline V and J ends were trimmed by 5 bases and 0 bases, with 20 bases remaining between them. Germline values: CDR1 SGHAT, CDR2 FQDESV (reference sequence). CDR3 length equals 19 residues. The CDR3 DNA is TGTGCCAGCAGCCCCCCGGCCGGGCCGTCATTCTCTGGGGCCAACGTCCTGACTTTC. Its translation is CASSPPAGPSFSGANVLTF.

This clonotype was seen repeatedly, ten times or more. The V and J genes are TRBV20-1 and TRBJ1-5; D is undetermined. This CDR3 has 12 amino acids. With 3 bases removed from V and 7 bases from J, the gap between germline ends came to 10 bases. The germline V gene encodes CDR1 DFQATT and CDR2 SNEGSKA (reference sequence). The CDR3 region has the DNA TGCAGTGCTAGTCGGTTCGGACAGCCCCAGCATTTT. This gives the protein CSASRFGQPQHF.

This clonotype was observed once. The gene calls are TRBV11-1 and TRBJ2-7; TRBD2 matches at 9 bases. Germline assignment: CDR1 SGHAT and CDR2 FQDESV (reference sequence). CDR3 length: 18 residues. The J segment lost 3 bases and the V segment lost 5 bases, leaving 17 bases of the junction unmatched. CDR3 sequence: CASSPARFRSGRVYEQYF. CDR3 bases: TGTGCCAGCAGCCCGGCTCGGTTTCGTAGCGGGAGAGTCTACGAGCAGTACTTC.

This clonotype was counted ten times or more. The chain recombines TRBV29-1 with TRBJ2-5, with 7 bases lining up with TRBD1. V lost 7 bases, J lost 5 bases, and 7 bases stayed unmatched. This CDR3 region has 12 residues. The V gene's germline CDR1 is SQVTM and CDR2 ANQGSEA. The CDR3 reads CSATTGDETQYF. In nucleotides, the CDR3 is TGCAGCGCTACCACAGGGGACGAGACCCAGTACTTC.

The V gene is TRBV15, the J gene TRBJ2-1; D call uncertain. Deletions cut 5 bases from V and 5 bases from J, with 13 bases between. Germline CDR1 is LNHNV and CDR2 is YYDKDF (reference sequence). This CDR3 contains 14 residues. As DNA, the CDR3 is TGTGCCACCAGCGAAGACCCCAACGACAATGAGCAGTTCTTC. This encodes CATSEDPNDNEQFF.

This clonotype has a count of ten or more. V and J are TRBV15 and TRBJ2-5; TRBD2 is a possible D gene (6 bases). The CDR3 runs 15 residues. Germline lookup yields CDR1 LNHNV and CDR2 YYDKDF (reference sequence). Trimming removed 6 bases at V and 4 bases at J, with 18 bases between. CDR3 region: CATSSAEGPGETQYF. CDR3 sequence (DNA): TGTGCCACCAGTTCAGCGGAGGGGCCGGGAGAGACCCAGTACTTC.